Following are 27 T cell receptor beta chains from one sample sequenced in a study of T cell responses to AZD1222 COVID-19 vaccine. The method was immunoSEQ multiplex PCR; TCRdb's version includes in-frame clones alone and lacks a portion of them. The sample includes about 81,000 clones, approximately 90% of them seen just once. The sequences come from peripheral blood, collected 28 days after the second AZD1222 dose. The receptors were gathered from an adult who received the AZD1222 COVID-19 vaccine.

This chain connects TRBV7-8 to TRBJ2-5; 9 nucleotides agree with TRBD2. The CDR3 is made up of 16 amino acids. The V gene end was trimmed by 7 bases and the J gene end by 7 bases; junction bases not matched to a gene: 16. Germline-derived CDR1 and CDR2 are SGHVS and FQNEAQ. CDR3 in DNA: TGTGCCAGCACCGACTTAGCGGGAGACCAAACGGGGACCCAGTACTTC. This sequence encodes CASTDLAGDQTGTQYF.

V and J are TRBV28 and TRBJ2-7; 9 nucleotides align to TRBD1. The V segment lost 5 bases and the J segment 5 bases; nucleotides outside the gene matches: 4. CDR1 and CDR2 (germline): MDHEN, SYDVKM. This CDR3 is 13 amino acids long. DNA for the CDR3: TGTGCCAGCAGTCAACAGGGGGCAGACGAGCAGTACTTC. Translated, it gives CASSQQGADEQYF.

This chain connects TRBV27 to TRBJ1-2; possible D gene TRBD1, 6 bases. This CDR3 spans 14 amino acids. Per the germline V gene, CDR1 is MNHEY and CDR2 is SMNVEV (reference sequence). V gave up 7 bases and J gave up 2 bases, with 14 bases separating them. This CDR3 is CASKPAGTNYGYTF. CDR3 bases: TGTGCCAGCAAGCCGGCCGGGACAAACTATGGCTACACCTTC.

V usage is TRBV5-1 and J usage is TRBJ2-5, with no clear D. V was cut by 10 bases and J by 1 base, with 8 bases left in between. The V gene's germline CDR1 is SGHRS and CDR2 YFSETQ. This CDR3 has 11 amino acids. The CDR3 loop is CACSTQETQYF. The CDR3 nucleotides read TGCGCCTGCTCCACCCAAGAGACCCAGTACTTC. Full variable domain (rest looked up from reference TRBV5-1 and TRBJ2-5): KAGVTQTPRYLIKTRGQQVTLSCSPISGHRSVSWYQQTPGQGLQFLFEYFSETQRNKGNFPGRFSGRQFSNSRSEMNVSTLELGDSALYLCACSTQETQYFGPGTRLLVL.

This clone has only a few counts. The chain uses TRBV12-3 or TRBV12-4 and TRBJ2-3; the D is unclear. The CDR3 length is 11 residues. Between the trimmed V and J ends, which lost 5 bases and 8 bases, there was a span of 8 bases. CDR3 DNA: TGTGCCAGCAGTGCGAGTTTTACGCAGTATTTT. Protein sequence: CASSASFTQYF.

The CDR3 here is CASSRQGGREQYF. CDR3 nucleotide sequence: TGTGCCAGCAGTCGACAGGGGGGTCGCGAGCAGTACTTC. The chain is built from TRBV25-1 and TRBJ2-7, with 9 bases fitting TRBD1. Germline values: CDR1 MGHDK, CDR2 SYGVNS. The CDR3 sequence is 13 residues long. V lost 5 bases and J lost 6; bases outside the gene matches: 5.

The chain uses TRBV6-5 and TRBJ2-1; D not certain. Germline V gene lookup returns CDR1 MNHEY and CDR2 SVGAGI. The CDR3 totals 14 residues. Trimming took off 6 bases at V and 5 bases at J, with 14 bases between the two ends. This CDR3 is CASRLGQLHNEQFF. The CDR3 DNA sequence: TGTGCCAGCAGGTTGGGTCAACTACACAATGAGCAGTTCTTC.

The V gene is TRBV7-9, the J gene TRBJ2-1, with D possibly matching TRBD2 (6 bases). Germline values: CDR1 SEHNR, CDR2 FQNEAQ (reference sequence). V gave up 6 bases and J gave up 3 bases, with 18 bases separating them. This CDR3 is 16 amino acids long. The CDR3 region has the DNA TGTGCCAGCAGAGCCCTGGGTAGCGGAAGCTACAATGAGCAGTTCTTC. It specifies CASRALGSGSYNEQFF.

This clone was picked up a small number of times. The chain links TRBV28 to TRBJ1-2; TRBD1 is a possible D gene (5 bases). V was shortened by 4 bases and J by 5 bases, with 11 bases between the two germline ends. In germline, CDR1 is MDHEN, CDR2 SYDVKM. The CDR3 is 13 residues long. CDR3: CASSYGTWYGYTF. The DNA of the CDR3 is TGTGCCAGCAGTTACGGGACCTGGTATGGCTACACCTTC.

DNA for the CDR3: TGTGCCAGTAGTACCTTAGCGGGAGGACGGACCTACAATGAGCAGTTCTTC. It codes for CASSTLAGGRTYNEQFF. The rearrangement uses TRBV19 and TRBJ2-1, with 10 bases identical to TRBD2. Germline values: CDR1 LNHDA, CDR2 SQIVND (reference sequence). V gave up 4 bases and J gave up 2 bases; unmatched junction bases: 8. This CDR3 is 17 amino acids long.

The rearrangement links TRBV6-5 to TRBJ2-7, with 12 bases fitting TRBD1. CDR3 length: 14 residues. V gave up 7 bases and J gave up 4 bases; unmatched junction bases: 5. CDR1 and CDR2 (germline): MNHEY, SVGAGI. CDR3 nucleotides: TGTGCCAGCAACCGGGACAGGGGGCGGTACGAGCAGTACTTC. It codes for CASNRDRGRYEQYF.

The rearrangement uses TRBV4-3 and TRBJ2-7; 8 bases map to TRBD1. Looked up from germline, CDR1 is LGHNA and CDR2 is YSLEER. The CDR3 consists of 13 residues. J lost 13 bases, V lost 1 base, and 9 bases had no gene match. CDR3 sequence: CASSQVLAGGKYF. The CDR3 region has the DNA TGCGCCAGCAGCCAAGTGTTGGCAGGGGGCAAATACTTC.

With regard to this clone: The junction shows a germline mismatch at one end, possibly a read error. This chain connects TRBV7-8 to TRBJ1-2, with D maybe TRBD1 (5 bases). This CDR3 is built from 13 residues. CDR1 SGHVS and CDR2 FQNEAQ come from the germline V gene. The CDR3 loop is CASSLDGAGGYTF. For the CDR3, the DNA is TGTGCAAGCAGCTTGGACGGGGCAGGAGGCTACACCTTC.

This chain connects TRBV5-5 to TRBJ1-2; tentatively, D is TRBD1 (5 bases). Per germline, CDR1 SGHKS and CDR2 YYEKEE (reference sequence). Trimming cost V 3 bases and J 4 bases, with 13 bases left between them. The length of the CDR3 is 14 residues. The CDR3 nucleotides read TGTGCCAGCAGCTGGGATGACAGCCGCTATGGCTACACCTTC. This gives the protein CASSWDDSRYGYTF.

The chain recombines TRBV30 with TRBJ2-2, with D unclear. This CDR3 has 15 residues. V was cut by 6 bases and J by 2 bases, with 16 bases left in between. Germline V gene data show CDR1 as GTSNPN and CDR2 as SVGIG (reference sequence). The CDR3 coding sequence is TGTGCCTGCCCTCCTTACGCGGCCAACACCGGGGAGCTGTTTTTT. Translated, it gives CACPPYAANTGELFF. Based on the CDR3 plus reference TRBV30 and TRBJ2-2, the full variable domain is SQTIHQWPATLVQPVGSPLSLECTVEGTSNPNLYWYRQAAGRGLQLLFYSVGIGQISSEVPQNLSASRPQDRQFILSSKKLLLSDSGFYLCACPPYAANTGELFFGEGSRLTVL.

This chain links TRBV3-1 (or the pseudogene TRBV3-2) with TRBJ2-7; TRBD2 matches at 14 bases. The CDR3 covers 16 residues. Per germline, CDR1 LGHDT and CDR2 YNNKEL (reference sequence). With V trimmed by 3 bases and J by 6 bases, 7 bases remained unmatched. The CDR3 is CASSQLGLAGVAEQYF. CDR3 nucleotides: TGTGCCAGCAGCCAGCTGGGACTAGCGGGAGTGGCCGAGCAGTACTTC.

The CDR3 loop reads CASSSAQHLPDRSSYEQYF. As DNA, the CDR3 is TGTGCCAGCAGCTCGGCGCAGCATCTACCAGACCGGAGCTCCTACGAGCAGTACTTC. This chain connects TRBV5-5 to TRBJ2-7; D uncertain. The V end lost 3 bases, the J end lost 0 bases, and 25 bases lay between the germline ends. The germline V gene has CDR1 SGHKS and CDR2 YYEKEE (reference sequence). CDR3 length equals 19 residues.

This clone turned up a few times. This chain connects TRBV28 to TRBJ2-3; TRBD1 agrees at 7 bases. The junction had 2 bases not matched to a gene; V was cut back by 8 bases and J by 0 bases. The V gene's germline CDR1 is MDHEN and CDR2 SYDVKM. CDR3 length: 13 residues. The CDR3 here is CASGQESTDTQYF. The CDR3 nucleotides are TGTGCCAGCGGACAGGAGAGCACAGATACGCAGTATTTT.

The V call is TRBV11-1, the J call TRBJ2-5; 11 bases fit TRBD2. The CDR3 has 15 amino acids. J gave up 4 bases and V 3 bases, and 4 bases lay outside the gene matches. CDR1 is SGHAT, CDR2 FQDESV, per germline (reference sequence). CDR3 region: CASSLAGLAAETQYF. The CDR3 nucleotides are TGTGCCAGCAGCTTGGCGGGACTAGCGGCAGAGACCCAGTACTTC.

This clone was detected only once. The rearrangement joins TRBV2 to TRBJ1-3; no firm D call. The V gene lost 2 bases and the J gene lost 0 bases, with 11 bases spanning the gap. This CDR3 contains 16 residues. Germline assignment: CDR1 SNHLY and CDR2 FYNNEI. The CDR3 DNA is TGTGCCAGCAGTGAATATAAGACGGGCTCTGGAAACACCATATATTTT. Its translation is CASSEYKTGSGNTIYF.

V and J are TRBV7-2 and TRBJ1-2; D ambiguous. Germline lookup yields CDR1 SGHTA and CDR2 FQGNSA. The CDR3 has 11 residues. The V gene lost 5 bases and the J gene lost 4 bases, with 5 bases spanning the gap. The CDR3 DNA sequence: TGTGCCAGCAGCGAGAGCTATGGCTACACCTTC. It specifies CASSESYGYTF.

The CDR3 loop is CASSSPGQGPETQYF. The CDR3 DNA reads TGTGCCAGCAGTTCTCCGGGACAGGGCCCGGAGACCCAGTACTTC. This rearrangement joins TRBV27 to TRBJ2-5, with 9 bases identical to TRBD1. The V gene's germline CDR1 is MNHEY and CDR2 SMNVEV (reference sequence). This CDR3 spans 15 amino acids. J gave up 5 bases and V 4 bases, and 8 bases lay outside the gene matches.

The chain joins TRBV9 to TRBJ1-5; 9 bases are shared with TRBD1. From germline, CDR1 is SGDLS and CDR2 YYNGEE. The CDR3 runs to 14 residues. The V gene end was trimmed by 0 bases and the J gene end by 7 bases; junction bases not matched to a gene: 2. The DNA of the CDR3 is TGTGCCAGCAGCGTAGACAGGGGGCACCAGCCCCAGCATTTT. Amino acids: CASSVDRGHQPQHF. Variable domain in full (rest from reference TRBV9 and TRBJ1-5): DSGVTQTPKHLITATGQRVTLRCSPRSGDLSVYWYQQSLDQGLQFLIQYYNGEERAKGNILERFSAQQFPDLHSELNLSSLELGDSALYFCASSVDRGHQPQHFGDGTRLSIL.

This chain links TRBV7-9 with TRBJ2-1, with TRBD1 matching over 7 bases. This CDR3 is built from 13 residues. V was clipped by 4 bases and J by 9 bases; unmatched bases: 6. Germline assignment: CDR1 SEHNR and CDR2 FQNEAQ (reference sequence). The CDR3: CASSSRQGPEQFF. Written as DNA, the CDR3 is TGTGCCAGCAGCTCCCGACAGGGACCTGAGCAGTTCTTC.

The chain carries TRBV24-1 and TRBJ1-5, with D unclear. V was shortened by 2 bases and J by 9 bases, with 10 bases between the two germline ends. The CDR3 has 13 residues. The germline CDR1 and CDR2 sequences are KGHDR and SFDVKD. The CDR3 coding sequence is TGTGCCACCAGTGATTCCTGGGTGGGGCCCCAGCATTTT. Protein product: CATSDSWVGPQHF.

This chain links TRBV10-3 with TRBJ2-6; 8 bases are shared with TRBD1. The V segment lost 8 bases and the J segment 3 bases; nucleotides outside the gene matches: 15. CDR3 size: 18 residues. Looked up from germline, CDR1 is ENHRY and CDR2 is SYGVKD. The CDR3 nucleotides read TGTGCCATCCGTCTCGAGGACAGGGATTTCGATGGGGCCAACGTCCTGACTTTC. Protein product: CAIRLEDRDFDGANVLTF.

J is TRBJ2-3 and V is TRBV9, with 13 positions matching TRBD2. Germline loops: CDR1 SGDLS, CDR2 YYNGEE. V shed 4 bases and J 3 bases; nucleotides not matched to a gene: 5. The CDR3 is 16 amino acids. CDR3 protein: CASSPGTSGTTDTQYF. DNA of the CDR3: TGTGCCAGCAGCCCCGGGACTAGCGGGACGACAGATACGCAGTATTTT. Based on the CDR3 plus reference TRBV9 and TRBJ2-3, the full variable domain is DSGVTQTPKHLITATGQRVTLRCSPRSGDLSVYWYQQSLDQGLQFLIQYYNGEERAKGNILERFSAQQFPDLHSELNLSSLELGDSALYFCASSPGTSGTTDTQYFGPGTRLTVL.